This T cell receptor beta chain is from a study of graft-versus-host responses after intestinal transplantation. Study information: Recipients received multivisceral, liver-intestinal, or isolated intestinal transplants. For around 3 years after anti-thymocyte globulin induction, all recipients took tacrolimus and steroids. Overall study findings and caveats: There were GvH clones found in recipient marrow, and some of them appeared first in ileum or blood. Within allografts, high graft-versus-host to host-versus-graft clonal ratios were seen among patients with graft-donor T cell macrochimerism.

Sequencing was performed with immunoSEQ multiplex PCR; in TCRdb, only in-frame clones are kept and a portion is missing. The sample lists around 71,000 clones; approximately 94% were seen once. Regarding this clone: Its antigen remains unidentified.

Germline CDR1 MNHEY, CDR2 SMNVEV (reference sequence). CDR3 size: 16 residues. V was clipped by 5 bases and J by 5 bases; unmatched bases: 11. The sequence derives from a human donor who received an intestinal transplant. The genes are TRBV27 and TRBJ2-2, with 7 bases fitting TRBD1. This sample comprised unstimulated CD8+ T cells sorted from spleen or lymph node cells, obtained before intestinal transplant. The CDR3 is CASSPQGLWYTGELFF. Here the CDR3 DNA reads TGTGCCAGCAGTCCACAGGGGTTATGGTATACCGGGGAGCTGTTTTTT.